The 5 T cell receptor beta chains presented below share a single source sample, sequenced in a study of T cells in women clearing cervical HPV infection. Libraries were prepared by immunoSEQ multiplex PCR; TCRdb keeps only in-frame clonotypes and omits some of them. The sample totals about 24,000 clones. Sequencing input: blood buffy coat. Receptors were obtained from a woman aged 18 to 75 with a cervical HPV16 infection that either progressed to CIN3+ or cleared (not recorded which).

As for this clone: The read ends 3 residues shy of where the CDR3 ends; the end is completed using the germline J gene. The chain employs TRBV18 and TRBJ1-2; D not resolved. Germline values: CDR1 KGHSH, CDR2 LQKENI. This CDR3 has 16 residues. CDR3 protein: CASSPGLWQRSYDYTF. The part of the CDR3 DNA that was read is TGTGCCAGCTCACCCGGGTTGTGGCAGCGCTCCTACGAC.

As regards this clone: The read falls 3 residues short of the CDR3 end, and the missing part is taken from the germline J gene. The gene calls are TRBV5-4 and TRBJ2-3; TRBD2 agrees at 8 bases. The ends lost 4 bases at V and 6 bases at J; junction bases unmatched: 1. There are 12 residues in the CDR3. Germline CDR1 SGHNT, CDR2 YYREEE (reference sequence). The DNA read from the CDR3 is TGTGCCAGCAGCGGGACTAGGGATACG. Protein sequence: CASSGTRDT. The CDR3 as a whole reads CASSGTRDTQYF.

Of note for this clone: The read gets to within 3 residues of the CDR3 end, and the germline J gene fills in the rest. The chain employs TRBV28 and TRBJ2-2, with D possibly TRBD1 on 6 matching bases. CDR3 size: 12 residues. Germline V CDR1 and CDR2: MDHEN, SYDVKM. V was trimmed by 7 bases and J by 9 bases, leaving 12 bases between them. CDR3 sequence: CASNTGSRELFF. The part of the CDR3 DNA that was read is TGTGCCAGCAATACAGGGTCCCGGGAG.

Concerning this clone itself: The observed sequence ends 3 residues before the CDR3 terminus, with the missing tail filled in from the germline J gene. The V call is TRBV29-1, the J call TRBJ2-5; TRBD2 matches at 8 bases. Looked up from germline, CDR1 is SQVTM and CDR2 is ANQGSEA. The trim removed 5 bases at V and 5 bases at J, leaving 16 bases unmatched. The CDR3 covers 16 residues. Partial CDR3 DNA: TGCAGCGTTCGGCCTTCTCGGAGCGGGAGCGGGGAGACC. Translation: CSVRPSRSGSGET. The full-length CDR3 reads as CSVRPSRSGSGETQYF.

In the case of this clone: The CDR3 end lies 3 residues beyond the end of the read and is filled in from the germline J gene. The genes are TRBV7-9 and TRBJ2-4, with 7 bases fitting TRBD1. Germline CDR1 is SEHNR and CDR2 is FQNEAQ (reference sequence). The CDR3 has 11 residues. The CDR3 loop reads CASSPNRGQYF. CDR3 bases read: TGTGCCAGCAGCCCAAACAGGGGT.